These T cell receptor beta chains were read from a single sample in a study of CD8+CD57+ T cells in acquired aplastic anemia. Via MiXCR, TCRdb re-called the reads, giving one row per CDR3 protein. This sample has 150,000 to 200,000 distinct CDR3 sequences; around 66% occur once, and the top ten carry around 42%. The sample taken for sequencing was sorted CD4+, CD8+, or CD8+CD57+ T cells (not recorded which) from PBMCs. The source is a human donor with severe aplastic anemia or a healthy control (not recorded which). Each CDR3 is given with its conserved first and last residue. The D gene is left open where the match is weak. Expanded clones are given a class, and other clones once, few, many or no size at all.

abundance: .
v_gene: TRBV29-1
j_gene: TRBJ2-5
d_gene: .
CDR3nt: TGCAGCGTTGACACGGACCAAGAGACCCAGTACTTC
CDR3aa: CSVDTDQETQYF

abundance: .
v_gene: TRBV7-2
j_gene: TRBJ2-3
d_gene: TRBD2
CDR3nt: TGTGCCAGCATCCCGGGACTAGCGGTGGGGGATACGCAGTATTTT
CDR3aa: CASIPGLAVGDTQYF

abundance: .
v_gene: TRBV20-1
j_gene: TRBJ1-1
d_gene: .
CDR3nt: TGCAGTGCTAGGCTGGACAGAAACACTGAAGCTTTCTTT
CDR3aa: CSARLDRNTEAFF

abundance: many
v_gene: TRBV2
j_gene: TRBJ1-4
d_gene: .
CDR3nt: TGTGCCAGCACAGGGATAGCAGCAACTAATGAAAAACTGTTTTTT
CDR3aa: CASTGIAATNEKLFF

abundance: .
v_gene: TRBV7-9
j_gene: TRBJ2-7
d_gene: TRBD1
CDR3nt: TGTGCCAGCAGCCCATTAGACAGGGCGTACGAGCAGTACTTC
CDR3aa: CASSPLDRAYEQYF

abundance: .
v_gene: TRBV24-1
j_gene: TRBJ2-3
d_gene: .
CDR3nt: TGTGCCACCAGTGGGGGAGGTAAGGATACGCAGTATTTT
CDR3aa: CATSGGGKDTQYF

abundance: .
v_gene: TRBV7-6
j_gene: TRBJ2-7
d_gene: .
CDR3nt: TGTGCCAGCAGCTTAGCGCTAGGCAGACGCGAGCAGTACTTC
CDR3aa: CASSLALGRREQYF

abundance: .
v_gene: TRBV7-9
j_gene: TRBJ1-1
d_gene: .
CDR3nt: TGTGCCAGCAGCTCCGGGCCTGGGGCTGAAGCTTTCTTT
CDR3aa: CASSSGPGAEAFF

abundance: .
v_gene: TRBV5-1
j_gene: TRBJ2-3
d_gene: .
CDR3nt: TGCGCCAGCAGCTTGTCCAGGATCACAGATACGCAGTATTTT
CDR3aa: CASSLSRITDTQYF

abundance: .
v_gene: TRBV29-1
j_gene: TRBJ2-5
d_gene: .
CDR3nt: TGCAGCGTTGAAGGTGGGGATTCTGAGACCCAGTACTTC
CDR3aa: CSVEGGDSETQYF

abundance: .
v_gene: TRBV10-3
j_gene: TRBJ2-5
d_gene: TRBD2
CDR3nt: TGTGCCATCAGTGAGTCGGCGGGAGCGACCCAGTACTTC
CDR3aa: CAISESAGATQYF

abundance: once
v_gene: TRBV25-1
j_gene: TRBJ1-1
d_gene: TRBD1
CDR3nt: TGTGCCAGCAGTGAATATGGGGAGGGGGACAGGGGCACTGAAGCTTTCTTT
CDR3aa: CASSEYGEGDRGTEAFF

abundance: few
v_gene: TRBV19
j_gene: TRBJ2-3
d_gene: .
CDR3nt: TGTGCCAGTAGTATCTCGGGAAGGGACACAGATACGCAGTATTTT
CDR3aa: CASSISGRDTDTQYF